The clone carrying this T cell receptor beta chain was seen a single time. Its antigen is as yet unknown. This record belongs to a study of EBV T-cell therapy then PD-1 blockade in nasopharyngeal carcinoma. Noted treatment: AdE1-LMPpoly-expanded autologous EBV-specific T-cell therapy followed by anti-PD-1 nivolumab. Sequenced by immunoSEQ multiplex PCR; TCRdb stores in-frame clones only, minus some. The profile shows 15,000 to 20,000 clones, roughly 84% of them singletons. The material sequenced was CD8+ T cells from blood, taken at day 0 from a patient whose treatment included autologous EBV-specific T cells and nivolumab. The sequence derives from a man aged 40-49 years with nasopharyngeal carcinoma.

CDR3 sequence (DNA): TGCAGCGTCTTGACAGGGGAAACCTACGAGCAGTACTTC. It translates to CSVLTGETYEQYF. The V and J genes are TRBV29-1 and TRBJ2-7, with TRBD1 identical over 8 bases. Trimming at V came to 6 bases and at J to 2 bases, leaving 6 bases not matched to a gene. Germline V CDR1 and CDR2: SQVTM, ANQGSEA. There are 13 residues in the CDR3.